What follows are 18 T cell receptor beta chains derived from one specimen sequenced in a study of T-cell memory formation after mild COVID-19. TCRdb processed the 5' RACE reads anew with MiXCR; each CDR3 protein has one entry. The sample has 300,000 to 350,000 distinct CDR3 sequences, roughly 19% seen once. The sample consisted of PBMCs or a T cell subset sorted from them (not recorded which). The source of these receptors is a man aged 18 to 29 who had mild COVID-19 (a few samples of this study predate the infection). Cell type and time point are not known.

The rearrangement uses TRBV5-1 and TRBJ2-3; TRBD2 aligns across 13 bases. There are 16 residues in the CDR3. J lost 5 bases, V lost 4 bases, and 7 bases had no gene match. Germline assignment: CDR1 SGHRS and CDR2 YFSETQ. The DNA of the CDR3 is TGCGCCAGCAGCGCGTGGACTAGCGGGGGCCGAGATACGCAGTATTTT. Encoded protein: CASSAWTSGGRDTQYF.

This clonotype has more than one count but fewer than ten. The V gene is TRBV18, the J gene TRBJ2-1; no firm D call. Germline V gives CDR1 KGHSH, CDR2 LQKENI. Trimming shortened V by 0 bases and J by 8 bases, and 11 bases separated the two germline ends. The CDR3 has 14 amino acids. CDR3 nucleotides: TGTGCCAGCTCACCACCGGCCATTAGGGATGAGCAGTTCTTC. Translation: CASSPPAIRDEQFF. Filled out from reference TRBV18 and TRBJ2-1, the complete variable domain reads NAGVMQNPRHLVRRRGQEARLRCSPMKGHSHVYWYRQLPEEGLKFMVYLQKENIIDESGMPKERFSAEFPKEGPSILRIQQVVRGDSAAYFCASSPPAIRDEQFFGPGTRLTVL.

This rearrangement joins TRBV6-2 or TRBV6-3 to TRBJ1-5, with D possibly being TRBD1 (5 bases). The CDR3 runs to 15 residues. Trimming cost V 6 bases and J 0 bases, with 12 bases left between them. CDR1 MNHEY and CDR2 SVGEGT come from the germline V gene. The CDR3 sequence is CASSRHRISNQPQHF. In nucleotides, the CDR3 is TGTGCCAGCAGCCGTCACAGGATTAGCAATCAGCCCCAGCATTTT.

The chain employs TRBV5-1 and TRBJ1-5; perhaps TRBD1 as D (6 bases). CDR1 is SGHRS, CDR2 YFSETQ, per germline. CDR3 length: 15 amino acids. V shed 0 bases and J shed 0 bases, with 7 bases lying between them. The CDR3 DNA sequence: TGCGCCAGCAGCTTGGGGACAGTTAGCAATCAGCCCCAGCATTTT. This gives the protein CASSLGTVSNQPQHF.

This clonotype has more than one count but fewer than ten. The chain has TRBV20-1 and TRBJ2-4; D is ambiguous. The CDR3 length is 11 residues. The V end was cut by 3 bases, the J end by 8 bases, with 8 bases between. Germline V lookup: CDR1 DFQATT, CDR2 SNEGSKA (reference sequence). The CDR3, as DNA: TGCAGTGCTAGGATATCAGACATTCAGTACTTC. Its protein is CSARISDIQYF.

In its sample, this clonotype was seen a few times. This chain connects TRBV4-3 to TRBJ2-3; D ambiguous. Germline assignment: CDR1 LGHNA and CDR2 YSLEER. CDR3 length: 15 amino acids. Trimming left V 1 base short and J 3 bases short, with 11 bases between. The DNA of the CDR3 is TGCGCCAGCAGCCAAGGTCGAGCGTGGACAGATACGCAGTATTTT. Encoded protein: CASSQGRAWTDTQYF.

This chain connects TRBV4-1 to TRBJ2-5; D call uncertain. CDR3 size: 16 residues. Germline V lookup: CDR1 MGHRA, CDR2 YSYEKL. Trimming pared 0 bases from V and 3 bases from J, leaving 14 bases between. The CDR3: CASSQELSGVEETQYF. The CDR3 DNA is TGCGCCAGCAGCCAAGAGCTATCCGGTGTGGAAGAGACCCAGTACTTC.

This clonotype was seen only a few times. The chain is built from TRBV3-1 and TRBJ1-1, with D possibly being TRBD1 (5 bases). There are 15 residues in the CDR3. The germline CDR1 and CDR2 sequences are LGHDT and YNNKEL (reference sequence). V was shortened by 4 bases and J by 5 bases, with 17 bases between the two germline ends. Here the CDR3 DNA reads TGTGCCAGCAGCCGAGCGGAGTGGGGGAGGACTGAAGCTTTCTTT. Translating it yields CASSRAEWGRTEAFF.

The CDR3 loop is CASSLSSGGNRDTQYF. DNA for the CDR3: TGCGCCAGCAGCCTTTCTAGCGGGGGCAACCGGGATACGCAGTATTTT. V gene TRBV4-3 combines with J gene TRBJ2-3, with TRBD2 matching over 10 bases. This CDR3 contains 16 residues. The germline V gene has CDR1 LGHNA and CDR2 YSLEER. Germline trimming cut 4 bases from V and 6 bases from J; bases unmatched to any gene: 10.

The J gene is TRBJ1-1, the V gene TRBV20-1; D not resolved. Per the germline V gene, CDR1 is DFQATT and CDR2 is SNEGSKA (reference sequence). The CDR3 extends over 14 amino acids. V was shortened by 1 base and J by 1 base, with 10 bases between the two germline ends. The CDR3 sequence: CSARGWTGNTEAFF. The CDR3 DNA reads TGCAGTGCTAGAGGGTGGACGGGGAACACTGAAGCTTTCTTT.

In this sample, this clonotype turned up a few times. CDR3 in amino acids: CSARGSDEQYF. The DNA of the CDR3 is TGCAGTGCTAGGGGATCGGACGAGCAGTACTTC. The rearrangement joins TRBV20-1 to TRBJ2-7, with unresolved D. Germline V gene lookup returns CDR1 DFQATT and CDR2 SNEGSKA (reference sequence). The ends were cut back, 3 bases at V and 5 bases at J, with 8 bases in the middle. This CDR3 is 11 amino acids long.

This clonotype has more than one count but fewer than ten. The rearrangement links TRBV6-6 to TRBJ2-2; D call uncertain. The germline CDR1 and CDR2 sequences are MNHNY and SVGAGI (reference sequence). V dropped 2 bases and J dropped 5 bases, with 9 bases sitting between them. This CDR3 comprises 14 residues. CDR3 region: CASSYIGFTGELFF. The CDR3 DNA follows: TGTGCCAGCAGTTACATAGGATTTACCGGGGAGCTGTTTTTT.

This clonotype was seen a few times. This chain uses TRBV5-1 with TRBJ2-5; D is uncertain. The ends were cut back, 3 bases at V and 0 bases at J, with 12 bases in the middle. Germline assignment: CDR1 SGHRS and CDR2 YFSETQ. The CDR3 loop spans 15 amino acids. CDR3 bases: TGCGCCAGCAGCTATACTGACTGGCACCAAGAGACCCAGTACTTC. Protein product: CASSYTDWHQETQYF.

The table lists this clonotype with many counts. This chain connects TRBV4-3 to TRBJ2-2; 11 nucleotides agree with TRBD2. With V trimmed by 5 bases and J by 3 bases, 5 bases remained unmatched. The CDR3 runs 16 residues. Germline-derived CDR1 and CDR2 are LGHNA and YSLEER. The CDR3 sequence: CASSVLAGADTGELFF. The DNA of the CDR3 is TGCGCCAGCAGCGTACTAGCGGGGGCCGACACCGGGGAGCTGTTTTTT.

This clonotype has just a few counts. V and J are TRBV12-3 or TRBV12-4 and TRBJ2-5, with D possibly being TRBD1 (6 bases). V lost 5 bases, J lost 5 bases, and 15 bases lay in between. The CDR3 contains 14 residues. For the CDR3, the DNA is TGTGCCAGCAGTCGTACAGGGCTGGGGGAGACCCAGTACTTC. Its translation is CASSRTGLGETQYF.

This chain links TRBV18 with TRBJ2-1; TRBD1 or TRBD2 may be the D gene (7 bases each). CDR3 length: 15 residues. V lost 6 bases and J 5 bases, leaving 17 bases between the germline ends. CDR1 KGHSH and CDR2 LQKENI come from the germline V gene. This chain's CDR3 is CASSPQGGPNNEQFF. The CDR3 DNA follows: TGTGCCAGCTCCCCCCAGGGGGGGCCGAACAATGAGCAGTTCTTC.

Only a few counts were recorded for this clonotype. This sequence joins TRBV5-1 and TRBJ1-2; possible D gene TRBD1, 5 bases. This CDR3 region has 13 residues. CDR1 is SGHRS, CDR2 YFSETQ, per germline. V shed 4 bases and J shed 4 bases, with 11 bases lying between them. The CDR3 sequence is CASSGGTSYGYTF. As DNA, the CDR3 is TGCGCCAGCAGCGGGGGGACCAGCTATGGCTACACCTTC.

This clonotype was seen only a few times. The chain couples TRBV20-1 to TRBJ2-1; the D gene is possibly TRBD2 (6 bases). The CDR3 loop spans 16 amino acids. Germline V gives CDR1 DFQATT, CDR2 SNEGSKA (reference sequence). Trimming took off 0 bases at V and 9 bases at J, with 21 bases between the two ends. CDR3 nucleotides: TGCAGTGCTAGAGATCCGAGGGCTAGCGTGGTGGGTGAGCAGTTCTTC. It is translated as CSARDPRASVVGEQFF.